The sequence of this T cell receptor beta chain was determined in a study of early T cells in non-severe SARS-CoV-2 infection. Study at large: Bulk RNA taken from unsorted whole blood was sequenced, leaving chains unpaired.

General study findings and limits: A preference for anti-spike CD8 responses marked VDJdb matching, which missed private and CD4 specificities.

Unique molecular identifier tags were affixed to discrete cDNA molecules. TCRdb reanalysed the 5' RACE reads using MiXCR and keeps one entry per CDR3 protein. The profile shows about 70,000 distinct CDR3 sequences, roughly 15% of them singletons. This clonotype was observed a few times. As yet, its antigen is unknown. The input for sequencing was whole blood, taken at baseline. The receptor's source is an adult who was a healthcare worker with PCR-confirmed SARS-CoV-2 infection or an uninfected control (not recorded which).

The CDR3 nucleotides read TGTGCCAGCTACAGAGGCCTTAATGAAAAACTGTTTTTT. This codes for CASYRGLNEKLFF. The J gene is TRBJ1-4, the V gene TRBV18; D not resolved. Germline assignment: CDR1 KGHSH and CDR2 LQKENI. Trimming took 7 bases from V and 4 from J, leaving 10 bases between them. CDR3 length: 13 amino acids.